These 22 T cell receptor beta chains originate from one sample sequenced in a study of cytomegalovirus exposure and HLA in healthy donors. TCRdb's copy holds only in-frame clones and misses some; the assay was immunoSEQ multiplex PCR. The sample holds tens of thousands of clones; nearly 96% are singletons and the top ten take more than 4%. Specimen: PBMCs. The source is a woman younger than 35 in good health and CMV-seropositive.

The chain is built from TRBV21-1 and TRBJ2-5; the tabulated D call, TRBD2, remains unverified against the DNA. TRBV21-1 is designated a pseudogene. This CDR3 contains 13 residues. The CDR3 loop is CASSHELEETQYF. CDR3 nucleotides: TGTGCCAGCAGCCACGAGCTAGAAGAGACCCAGTACTTC.

The chain has TRBV5-1 and TRBJ2-3; TRBD2 aligns across 11 bases. There are 15 residues in the CDR3. Germline V lookup: CDR1 SGHRS, CDR2 YFSETQ. The J segment lost 1 base and the V segment lost 2 bases, leaving 0 bases of the junction unmatched. DNA for the CDR3: TGCGCCAGCAGCTTTAGCGGGAGGGGCACAGATACGCAGTATTTT. Translating it yields CASSFSGRGTDTQYF.

The genes are TRBV30 and TRBJ1-5, with D possibly being TRBD1 (6 bases). The CDR3 extends over 13 amino acids. V was trimmed by 1 base and J by 5 bases, leaving 9 bases between them. Germline V gene data show CDR1 as GTSNPN and CDR2 as SVGIG (reference sequence). The CDR3 bases are TGTGCCTGGAGTGAAGGACAGTATCAGCCCCAGCATTTT. As protein: CAWSEGQYQPQHF.

J is TRBJ2-1 and V is TRBV6-4; perhaps TRBD2 as D (7 bases). Trimming removed 5 bases from V and 6 bases from J, with 23 bases in between. CDR1 is MRHNA and CDR2 is SNTAGT in the germline V gene. The CDR3 length is 17 residues. The CDR3 region is CASSKMGRGAGSNEQFF. CDR3 nucleotides: TGTGCCAGCAGTAAAATGGGGAGGGGGGCCGGTTCCAATGAGCAGTTCTTC.

The chain links TRBV18 to TRBJ2-7; 7 positions agree with TRBD1. This CDR3 comprises 15 residues. Losses at the gene ends were 5 bases for V and 3 bases for J; bases not matched to a gene: 10. CDR1 is KGHSH, CDR2 LQKENI, per germline. In nucleotides, the CDR3 is TGTGCCAGCTCAACGACGGGACAGCCATACTACGAGCAGTACTTC. Translation: CASSTTGQPYYEQYF.

The chain couples TRBV14 to TRBJ2-7; 7 bases align to TRBD2. The CDR3 sequence is 15 residues long. CDR1 is SGHDN and CDR2 is FVKESK in the germline V gene. The V segment lost 1 base and the J segment 2 bases; nucleotides outside the gene matches: 5. Written as DNA, the CDR3 is TGTGCCAGCAGCCAAGGGGCAGGGAGGGCCTACGAGCAGTACTTC. This codes for CASSQGAGRAYEQYF.

The J gene is TRBJ2-7, the V gene TRBV19; a weak D match, TRBD2 (6 bases). The CDR3 loop spans 16 amino acids. Looked up from germline, CDR1 is LNHDA and CDR2 is SQIVND (reference sequence). Trimming shortened V by 5 bases and J by 5 bases, and 22 bases separated the two germline ends. CDR3 protein: CASSLRPPGGRNEQYF. CDR3 bases: TGTGCCAGTAGTCTTCGGCCACCCGGGGGTAGGAACGAGCAGTACTTC.

V usage is TRBV4-3 and J usage is TRBJ2-7; D is ambiguous. The V gene lost 0 bases and the J gene lost 0 bases, with 6 bases spanning the gap. The CDR3 is 14 residues long. Germline V gene sequence: CDR1 LGHNA, CDR2 YSLEER. In nucleotides, the CDR3 is TGCGCCAGCAGCCAAGAGGTGAGCTCCTACGAGCAGTACTTC. This sequence encodes CASSQEVSSYEQYF.

The genes are TRBV7-6 and TRBJ2-7; the D gene is possibly TRBD2 (6 bases). This CDR3 is 14 amino acids long. Germline CDR1 reads SGHVS; CDR2 reads FNYEAQ. Trimming took off 3 bases at V and 7 bases at J, with 16 bases between the two ends. Here the CDR3 DNA reads TGTGCCAGCAGCTTCGGAACGGGAGCCGTGGAGCAGTACTTC. Translating it yields CASSFGTGAVEQYF.

The chain uses TRBV27 and TRBJ1-4; TRBD1 is a possible D gene (6 bases). The CDR3 length is 14 residues. Germline V gene lookup returns CDR1 MNHEY and CDR2 SMNVEV (reference sequence). The V gene lost 5 bases and the J gene lost 5 bases, with 12 bases spanning the gap. The CDR3 protein is CASSPFRGNEKLFF. DNA of the CDR3: TGTGCCAGCAGTCCATTCAGGGGAAATGAAAAACTGTTTTTT.

The chain recombines TRBV11-2 with TRBJ2-2; the D gene is possibly TRBD1 (5 bases). CDR3 size: 16 residues. Germline lookup yields CDR1 SGHAT and CDR2 FQNNGV. V dropped 5 bases and J dropped 3 bases, with 16 bases sitting between them. CDR3 sequence reads: CASSPGSFRDTGELFF. In DNA, the CDR3 is TGTGCCAGCAGCCCAGGGTCTTTTCGGGACACCGGGGAGCTGTTTTTT.

The J gene is TRBJ2-7, the V gene TRBV29-1; a possible D gene is TRBD1 (6 bases). The CDR3 sequence is 12 residues long. Trimming stripped 5 bases from V and 2 bases from J, with 10 bases between. Germline V gives CDR1 SQVTM, CDR2 ANQGSEA. The CDR3 here is CSVRTAAYEQYF. Here the CDR3 DNA reads TGCAGCGTTCGGACAGCCGCCTACGAGCAGTACTTC.

The V gene is TRBV2, the J gene TRBJ1-2; 9 bases align to TRBD1. The CDR3 loop spans 16 amino acids. Germline V gene lookup returns CDR1 SNHLY and CDR2 FYNNEI. The V and J ends lost 6 bases and 3 bases, in that order; junction bases with no gene match: 11. DNA of the CDR3: TGTGCCAGCAGGAGGGGGCCGGGACAGGGCGACTATGGCTACACCTTC. Amino acids: CASRRGPGQGDYGYTF.

This clone was detected once. This rearrangement joins TRBV25-1 to TRBJ2-2; weak D call: TRBD2 (6 bases). V shed 4 bases and J shed 1 base, with 7 bases lying between them. From germline, CDR1 is MGHDK and CDR2 SYGVNS. The CDR3 totals 14 residues. In DNA form, the CDR3 reads TGTGCCAGCAGTGTTAGCGGGAACACCGGGGAGCTGTTTTTT. It yields the protein CASSVSGNTGELFF.

The genes are TRBV5-1 and TRBJ2-7, with TRBD1 identical over 8 bases. The V segment lost 3 bases and the J segment 4 bases; nucleotides outside the gene matches: 18. The CDR3 loop spans 18 amino acids. Germline CDR1 and CDR2: SGHRS and YFSETQ. The DNA for the CDR3 is TGCGCCAGCAGCTCCTACCCGTCGCGACAGGGGATAAGGTACGAGCAGTACTTC. Its protein product is CASSSYPSRQGIRYEQYF.

This clone was recorded only once. The rearrangement uses TRBV6-4 and TRBJ2-3; D is unclear. The germline V gene encodes CDR1 MRHNA and CDR2 SNTAGT. CDR3 length equals 12 residues. Between the trimmed V and J ends, which lost 7 bases and 3 bases, there was a span of 8 bases. The CDR3 loop reads CASMASTDTQYF. The CDR3 DNA follows: TGTGCCAGCATGGCCAGTACAGATACGCAGTATTTT.

The chain joins TRBV28 to TRBJ2-7; 7 nucleotides line up with TRBD2. The CDR3 spans 15 residues. V lost 4 bases to trimming and J lost 3 bases; unmatched junction nucleotides: 9. CDR1 is MDHEN and CDR2 is SYDVKM in the germline V gene. The CDR3 nucleotides are TGTGCCAGCAGTTCCCGTTGGACTAGTGGCTACGAGCAGTACTTC. Its protein is CASSSRWTSGYEQYF.

This clone was seen just once. The chain joins TRBV4-3 to TRBJ2-1; D not certain. The CDR3 has 16 amino acids. The V end lost 0 bases, the J end lost 1 base, and 10 bases lay between the germline ends. Germline V gives CDR1 LGHNA, CDR2 YSLEER. The CDR3, as DNA: TGCGCCAGCAGCCAAGATGTGACTGCTTCCTACAATGAGCAGTTCTTC. Protein: CASSQDVTASYNEQFF.

The chain is built from TRBV28 and TRBJ2-7; TRBD2 agrees at 13 bases. This CDR3 has 18 residues. The germline gives CDR1 MDHEN, CDR2 SYDVKM. Trimming took 4 bases from V and 6 from J; bases not matched to a gene: 15. CDR3 amino acids: CASSSHPVGLAGAGEQYF. In DNA, the CDR3 is TGTGCCAGCAGTTCGCACCCAGTCGGACTAGCGGGAGCCGGCGAGCAGTACTTC.

The chain carries TRBV4-1 and TRBJ2-1; no clear D gene. This CDR3 has 15 amino acids. From germline, CDR1 is MGHRA and CDR2 YSYEKL. The ends were cut back, 0 bases at V and 1 base at J, with 7 bases in the middle. The DNA for the CDR3 is TGCGCCAGCAGCCAAGAGGCGGATTCCTACAATGAGCAGTTCTTC. Protein product: CASSQEADSYNEQFF.

This rearrangement joins TRBV18 to TRBJ2-1, with TRBD2 identical over 10 bases. Germline V gives CDR1 KGHSH, CDR2 LQKENI. Trimming cost V 4 bases and J 0 bases; bases outside gene matches: 15. The CDR3 loop spans 20 amino acids. CDR3 coding DNA: TGTGCCAGCTCACTCTCTTCTAAAGCGGGAGGGTATAGCTCCTACAATGAGCAGTTCTTC. Its protein is CASSLSSKAGGYSSYNEQFF.

The genes are TRBV28 and TRBJ1-5, with a weak D call TRBD1 (5 bases). The germline V gene has CDR1 MDHEN and CDR2 SYDVKM. Trimming stripped 6 bases from V and 2 bases from J, with 17 bases between. This CDR3 spans 16 amino acids. CDR3 amino acids: CASSLLTGSGNQPQHF. The CDR3 DNA follows: TGTGCCAGCAGCCTCCTTACAGGAAGCGGCAATCAGCCCCAGCATTTT.